Presented here are 23 T cell receptor beta chains from one specimen sequenced in a study of T-cell memory formation after mild COVID-19. MiXCR was run by TCRdb on the 5' RACE reads, yielding one entry per CDR3 protein. Of about 610,000 distinct CDR3 sequences listed, roughly 17% are singletons. The sequencing input was PBMCs or a T cell subset sorted from them (not recorded which). These receptors were collected from an adult woman who had mild COVID-19 (a few samples of this study predate the infection). Cell type and time point are not known.

The chain joins TRBV12-3 or TRBV12-4 to TRBJ2-6; 15 nucleotides line up with TRBD2. Unmatched junction bases numbered 1, after V lost 4 bases and J lost 3 bases. This CDR3 is built from 17 residues. The CDR3: CASSSGLAGGGANVLTF. As DNA, the CDR3 is TGTGCCAGCAGTTCGGGACTAGCGGGGGGTGGGGCCAACGTCCTGACTTTC.

The CDR3 DNA is TGTGCCAGCAGCCAAGGAAACCTAATAGAAGCTTTCTTT. It is translated as CASSQGNLIEAFF. This chain joins TRBV7-9 and TRBJ1-1; no reliable D call. The CDR3 runs 13 residues. V dropped 5 bases and J dropped 8 bases, with 15 bases sitting between them. Germline values: CDR1 SEHNR, CDR2 FQNEAQ (reference sequence).

This clonotype has only one observation. This sequence joins TRBV12-3 or TRBV12-4 and TRBJ1-1, with D maybe TRBD1 (6 bases). The CDR3 consists of 13 residues. Between the trimmed V and J ends, which lost 1 base and 6 bases, there was a span of 9 bases. CDR3 protein: CASSLVRTAEAFF. CDR3 DNA sequence: TGTGCCAGCAGTTTAGTCCGGACAGCTGAAGCTTTCTTT.

This clonotype was recorded a few times. CDR3 nucleotide sequence: TGTGCCAGCAGTTTAGCCAGGCGATACAATGAGCAGTTCTTC. Protein product: CASSLARRYNEQFF. The V gene is TRBV12-3 or TRBV12-4, the J gene TRBJ2-1; no clear D. CDR3 length equals 14 residues. With 0 bases removed from V and 4 bases from J, the gap between germline ends came to 7 bases.

The rearrangement joins TRBV6-6 to TRBJ2-3; TRBD2 is a possible D gene (5 bases). The germline V gene has CDR1 MNHNY and CDR2 SVGAGI (reference sequence). Trimming took 6 bases from V and 5 from J, leaving 15 bases between them. CDR3 length: 14 residues. In DNA, the CDR3 is TGTGCCAGCAGCCCACCCGGAGGCGGAGATACGCAGTATTTT. As protein: CASSPPGGGDTQYF.

This chain links TRBV5-1 with TRBJ1-1; D remains unclear. The length of the CDR3 is 13 residues. The germline V gene has CDR1 SGHRS and CDR2 YFSETQ. The V gene lost 7 bases and the J gene lost 1 base, with 11 bases spanning the gap. This CDR3 reads CASFVGKNTEAFF. CDR3 bases: TGCGCCAGCTTCGTAGGCAAGAACACTGAAGCTTTCTTT.

This clonotype was detected only a few times. The chain joins TRBV5-1 to TRBJ2-1, with a weak D call TRBD1 (8 bases). There are 14 residues in the CDR3. V was clipped by 3 bases and J by 9 bases, with 16 bases between them. The germline CDR1 and CDR2 sequences are SGHRS and YFSETQ. The CDR3 DNA follows: TGCGCCAGCAGCTACGGACAGGGCGGGAGTGAGCAGTTCTTC. It translates to CASSYGQGGSEQFF.

The chain joins TRBV4-1 to TRBJ1-5; 9 bases fit TRBD1. Looked up from germline, CDR1 is MGHRA and CDR2 is YSYEKL. V shed 0 bases and J 4 bases; nucleotides not matched to a gene: 4. The CDR3 sequence is 16 residues long. This CDR3 is CASSQDPGTGNQPQHF. The CDR3 bases are TGCGCCAGCAGCCAAGATCCAGGGACAGGGAATCAGCCCCAGCATTTT.

This clonotype occurred a few times. The chain is built from TRBV4-1 and TRBJ2-2, with TRBD2 matching over 12 bases. The CDR3 contains 17 residues. J gave up 5 bases and V 1 base, and 5 bases lay outside the gene matches. Germline V gives CDR1 MGHRA, CDR2 YSYEKL. This CDR3 reads CASSQATSGSGTGELFF. The CDR3 DNA sequence: TGCGCCAGCAGCCAAGCGACTAGCGGGAGTGGTACCGGGGAGCTGTTTTTT.

V is TRBV11-2 and J is TRBJ2-1; 7 bases match TRBD1. The CDR3 is 16 residues long. Germline CDR1 and CDR2: SGHAT and FQNNGV. Trimming took 4 bases from V and 6 from J; bases not matched to a gene: 12. The CDR3 region is CASSSRPGQVANEQFF. The DNA for the CDR3 is TGTGCCAGCAGCTCCCGACCCGGACAGGTTGCCAATGAGCAGTTCTTC.

This clonotype has more than one count but fewer than ten. The chain has TRBV18 and TRBJ2-5, with D possibly being TRBD1 or TRBD2 (5 bases each). The CDR3 contains 12 residues. V was clipped by 3 bases and J by 5 bases, with 7 bases between them. Germline V CDR1 and CDR2: KGHSH, LQKENI. In DNA form, the CDR3 reads TGTGCCAGCTCACCTTGGGGGGAGACCCAGTACTTC. Its protein product is CASSPWGETQYF.

This clonotype was seen only a few times. The CDR3 loop reads CASSLRVRGVRTGELFF. The CDR3, as DNA: TGTGCCAGCAGCTTACGGGTCCGGGGAGTTCGAACCGGGGAGCTGTTTTTT. The chain carries TRBV7-2 and TRBJ2-2, with TRBD2 as a possible D gene (5 bases). The V gene lost 2 bases and the J gene lost 5 bases, with 18 bases spanning the gap. CDR3 size: 17 residues. Germline V gene sequence: CDR1 SGHTA, CDR2 FQGNSA.

This chain links TRBV3-1 with TRBJ2-1; 7 positions match TRBD1. The CDR3 covers 16 residues. The ends lost 3 bases at V and 0 bases at J; junction bases unmatched: 5. Germline loops: CDR1 LGHDT, CDR2 YNNKEL (reference sequence). CDR3 DNA: TGTGCCAGCAGCCACACAGGGGCTAGCTCCTACAATGAGCAGTTCTTC. Encoded protein: CASSHTGASSYNEQFF.

This chain uses TRBV7-9 with TRBJ2-7; 7 bases map to TRBD2. Trimming cost V 6 bases and J 4 bases; bases outside gene matches: 15. Germline-derived CDR1 and CDR2 are SEHNR and FQNEAQ (reference sequence). There are 16 residues in the CDR3. CDR3 sequence (DNA): TGTGCCAGCAGTAGAAGCGGGACTCGGCTTACGTACGAGCAGTACTTC. It encodes CASSRSGTRLTYEQYF.

This clonotype was picked up a small number of times. This CDR3 is CASRNQGAAEAFF. The CDR3, as DNA: TGTGCCAGCAGAAATCAGGGGGCCGCTGAAGCTTTCTTT. V gene TRBV6-5 combines with J gene TRBJ1-1; 8 nucleotides align to TRBD1. V was pared by 6 bases and J by 6 bases, with 6 bases of the junction left unmatched. CDR3 length: 13 residues. Germline lookup yields CDR1 MNHEY and CDR2 SVGAGI.

The CDR3 nucleotides are TGTGCCAGCAGCTCCCGGGACATCCTCACCGGGGAGCTGTTTTTT. Protein sequence: CASSSRDILTGELFF. The chain recombines TRBV7-3 with TRBJ2-2, with a tentative D call TRBD1 (6 bases). The V gene lost 4 bases and the J gene lost 4 bases, with 13 bases spanning the gap. This CDR3 spans 15 amino acids. The germline gives CDR1 SGHTA, CDR2 FQGTGA.

This clonotype showed up just a few times. The chain recombines TRBV5-1 with TRBJ2-7, with D tentatively TRBD1 or TRBD2 (6 bases each). Germline V gene data show CDR1 as SGHRS and CDR2 as YFSETQ. The V gene lost 4 bases and the J gene lost 5 bases, with 22 bases spanning the gap. CDR3 length: 16 residues. CDR3: CASSIQGHGGGNEQYF. The CDR3 DNA follows: TGCGCCAGCAGCATACAGGGACACGGCGGCGGGAACGAGCAGTACTTC.

This clonotype turned up a few times. The V and J genes are TRBV15 and TRBJ1-5; no clear D. The CDR3 totals 13 residues. Germline V lookup: CDR1 LNHNV, CDR2 YYDKDF (reference sequence). The ends were cut back, 3 bases at V and 6 bases at J, with 9 bases in the middle. The CDR3 loop is CATSREEGQPQHF. The DNA of the CDR3 is TGTGCCACCAGCAGGGAGGAGGGTCAGCCCCAGCATTTT.

The J gene is TRBJ2-7, the V gene TRBV11-2, with 7 positions matching TRBD1. V shed 5 bases, J shed 0 bases, and the junction held 4 bases outside the gene matches. This CDR3 is built from 14 residues. CDR1 and CDR2 from the germline V gene are SGHAT and FQNNGV. CDR3 DNA sequence: TGTGCCAGCAGCACGGACAGGCTCTCCTACGAGCAGTACTTC. Translated: CASSTDRLSYEQYF.

This clonotype was seen more than once but under ten times. The chain uses TRBV7-8 and TRBJ2-3, with D maybe TRBD1 (6 bases). V lost 4 bases and J lost 4, with 12 bases in between. The CDR3 extends over 14 amino acids. The germline V gene has CDR1 SGHVS and CDR2 FQNEAQ. The CDR3 nucleotides are TGTGCCAGCAGCTATAACAGGGTTCCAGATACGCAGTATTTT. This gives the protein CASSYNRVPDTQYF.

This clonotype was counted only a few times. This sequence joins TRBV12-3 or TRBV12-4 and TRBJ1-5; D unclear. The CDR3 has 17 residues. The V end was cut by 5 bases, the J end by 0 bases, with 17 bases between. CDR3 bases: TGTGCCAGCAGTCCAACCCTGGGCCAGTATAGCAATCAGCCCCAGCATTTT. Encoded protein: CASSPTLGQYSNQPQHF.

This sequence joins TRBV27 and TRBJ2-1, with unresolved D. V was cut by 1 base and J by 0 bases, with 10 bases left in between. CDR1 is MNHEY, CDR2 SMNVEV, per germline (reference sequence). This CDR3 has 16 residues. The CDR3 here is CASSLFRQTSYNEQFF. CDR3 DNA: TGTGCCAGCAGTTTATTTCGGCAGACCTCCTACAATGAGCAGTTCTTC.

The chain has TRBV10-3 and TRBJ2-7; D uncertain. Trimming removed 3 bases at V and 5 bases at J, with 5 bases between. CDR1 ENHRY and CDR2 SYGVKD come from the germline V gene. This CDR3 has 11 residues. The CDR3 here is CAISEQNEQYF. CDR3 nucleotide sequence: TGTGCCATCAGTGAACAAAACGAGCAGTACTTC.